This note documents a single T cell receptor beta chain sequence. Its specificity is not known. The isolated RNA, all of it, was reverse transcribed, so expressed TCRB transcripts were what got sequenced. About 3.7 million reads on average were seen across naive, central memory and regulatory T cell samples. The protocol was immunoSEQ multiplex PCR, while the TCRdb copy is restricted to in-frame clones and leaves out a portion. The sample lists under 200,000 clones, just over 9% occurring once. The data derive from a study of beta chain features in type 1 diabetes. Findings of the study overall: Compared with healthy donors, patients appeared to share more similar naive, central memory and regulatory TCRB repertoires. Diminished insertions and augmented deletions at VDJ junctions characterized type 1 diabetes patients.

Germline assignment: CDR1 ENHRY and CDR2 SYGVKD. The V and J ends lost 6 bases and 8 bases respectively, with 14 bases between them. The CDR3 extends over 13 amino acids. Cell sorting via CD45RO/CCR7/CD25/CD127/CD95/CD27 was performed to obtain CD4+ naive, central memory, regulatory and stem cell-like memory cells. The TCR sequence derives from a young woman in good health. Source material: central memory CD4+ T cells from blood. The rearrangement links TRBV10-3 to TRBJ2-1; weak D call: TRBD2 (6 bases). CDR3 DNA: TGTGCCATCAGGACGGAGGGCCGGGATGAGCAGTTCTTC. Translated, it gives CAIRTEGRDEQFF.